The subject of this entry is one T cell receptor (beta chain). The V gene lost 5 bases and the J gene lost 0 bases, with 11 bases spanning the gap. The CDR3 runs 15 residues. The V gene's germline CDR1 is LNHDA and CDR2 SQIVND (reference sequence). This sample is part of a study of shared clonotypes between healthy human individuals. Profiling relied on immunoSEQ multiplex PCR, and the TCRdb table lists in-frame clones only, not all of them. The table shows 2 million to 2.5 million clones, with about 94% occurring only once. CD45RO-negative CD8 cells positively selected for CCR7 made up the naive population, which excluded terminally differentiated effector memory CD45RA+ cells.

The sequenced sample consisted of naive CD8+ T cells sorted from blood. This sequence joins TRBV19 and TRBJ1-3, with a weak D call TRBD1 (5 bases). The receptor's source is a man between 18 and 29 years old in good health. The DNA for the CDR3 is TGTGCCAGTAGTCTGGGACGCACCTCTGGAAACACCATATATTTT. Translated: CASSLGRTSGNTIYF.